This T cell receptor beta chain was recovered during a study of blood T cell repertoires in COVID-19. The data were produced by immunoSEQ multiplex PCR, yet TCRdb's version contains in-frame clones alone and is incomplete. The sample contains over 200,000 clones, 85% to 90% of which appear only once. Per germline, CDR1 SGHAT and CDR2 FQNNGV. J gave up 7 bases and V 1 base, and 2 bases lay outside the gene matches. This CDR3 spans 13 amino acids. This chain links TRBV11-2 with TRBJ1-2; TRBD1 matches 8 bases. This receptor was taken from a man aged 30 to 45 with COVID-19, enrolled during active disease. The sequencing input was peripheral blood. The CDR3 loop is CASSLVDRAGYTF. CDR3 nucleotides: TGTGCCAGCAGCTTAGTGGACAGGGCTGGCTACACCTTC.